Shown below are 30 T cell receptor beta chains from a single sample sequenced in a study of blood T cell repertoires in COVID-19. Data came from immunoSEQ multiplex PCR; TCRdb stores just in-frame clones and leaves some out. The table has about 64,000 clones, 70% to 80% seen once; the top ten hold roughly 12%. Sequencing used peripheral blood. All receptors come from a man at least 80 years old with acute or convalescent COVID-19.

V is TRBV5-6 and J is TRBJ2-7; no reliable D call. Germline V CDR1 and CDR2: SGHDT, YYEEEE. The CDR3 spans 12 residues. V was cut by 0 bases and J by 4 bases, with 5 bases left in between. The CDR3 spells CASSLGQYEQYF. CDR3 sequence (DNA): TGTGCCAGCAGCTTGGGGCAGTACGAGCAGTACTTC. Full variable domain (missing parts from reference TRBV5-6 and TRBJ2-7): DAGVTQSPTHLIKTRGQQVTLRCSPKSGHDTVSWYQQALGQGPQFIFQYYEEEERQRGNFPDRFSGHQFPNYSSELNVNALLLGDSALYLCASSLGQYEQYFGPGTRLTVT.

This chain uses TRBV9 with TRBJ2-2; perhaps TRBD1 as D (6 bases). Germline CDR1 is SGDLS and CDR2 is YYNGEE. V gave up 3 bases and J gave up 7 bases, with 10 bases separating them. The CDR3 totals 13 residues. CDR3 bases: TGTGCCAGCAGCGCGCTCAGGGGCGGGGAGCTGTTTTTT. It translates to CASSALRGGELFF.

The rearrangement uses TRBV6-5 and TRBJ2-5, with unresolved D. Trimming cost V 5 bases and J 5 bases, with 9 bases left between them. In germline, CDR1 is MNHEY, CDR2 SVGAGI. The CDR3 is 12 amino acids. CDR3 in amino acids: CASSRVLETQYF. CDR3 DNA: TGTGCCAGCAGTCGAGTTCTGGAGACCCAGTACTTC.

This rearrangement joins TRBV5-1 to TRBJ2-3, with D possibly TRBD2 on 6 matching bases. The CDR3 runs 15 residues. The germline V gene encodes CDR1 SGHRS and CDR2 YFSETQ. V lost 2 bases to trimming and J lost 2 bases, with 12 bases between them. As DNA, the CDR3 is TGCGCCAGCAGCTTCCAGTCGGGAGTCACAGATACGCAGTATTTT. Its protein product is CASSFQSGVTDTQYF.

In this sample, this clone turned up a few times. CDR3 DNA sequence: TGTGCCAGCAGCGCCGGGACTAGCGCTTTCAATGAGCAGTTCTTC. Translated: CASSAGTSAFNEQFF. This sequence joins TRBV6-5 and TRBJ2-1; 10 nucleotides align to TRBD2. Germline V gene data show CDR1 as MNHEY and CDR2 as SVGAGI. V was pared by 6 bases and J by 6 bases, with 8 bases of the junction left unmatched. The CDR3 covers 15 residues.

A remark on this clone: This sample includes further DNA sequences coding for the same CDR3. V is TRBV19 and J is TRBJ1-3; 9 bases match TRBD1. Germline assignment: CDR1 LNHDA and CDR2 SQIVND (reference sequence). The junction had 2 bases not matched to a gene; V was cut back by 5 bases and J by 0 bases. The CDR3 totals 15 residues. The CDR3 DNA follows: TGTGCCAGTAGTGGACAGGGGAGCTCTGGAAACACCATATATTTT. This gives the protein CASSGQGSSGNTIYF.

The rearrangement links TRBV18 to TRBJ1-2; 7 nucleotides match TRBD1. V lost 5 bases and J lost 6; bases outside the gene matches: 6. Germline loops: CDR1 KGHSH, CDR2 LQKENI. The CDR3 loop spans 13 amino acids. The CDR3 DNA follows: TGTGCCAGCTCAGCCGGACAGGAGGATGGCTACACCTTC. This encodes CASSAGQEDGYTF.

Only one count was recorded for this clone. The gene calls are TRBV19 and TRBJ2-2; TRBD1 agrees at 12 bases. Germline V gives CDR1 LNHDA, CDR2 SQIVND (reference sequence). The CDR3 runs to 16 residues. Trimming took 8 bases from V and 5 from J; bases not matched to a gene: 9. The DNA for the CDR3 is TGTGCCAGTCACCACCGGGGACAGGGGGCGACCGGGGAGCTGTTTTTT. It encodes CASHHRGQGATGELFF.

The rearrangement links TRBV6-5 to TRBJ1-3; D gene ambiguous. The CDR3 length is 12 residues. Germline lookup yields CDR1 MNHEY and CDR2 SVGAGI. Trimming left V 7 bases short and J 4 bases short, with 8 bases between. The chain's CDR3 is CASTPGGNTIYF. CDR3 sequence (DNA): TGTGCCAGCACTCCGGGGGGAAACACCATATATTTT.

The chain links TRBV5-1 to TRBJ1-6, with 9 bases lining up with TRBD1. Trimming cost V 0 bases and J 10 bases; bases outside gene matches: 5. The CDR3 extends over 15 amino acids. The V gene's germline CDR1 is SGHRS and CDR2 YFSETQ. Here the CDR3 DNA reads TGCGCCAGCAGCTTGGAGGGACAGGGTCGCTCACCCCTCCACTTT. Translating it yields CASSLEGQGRSPLHF.

This clone has only one observation. The chain has TRBV7-6 and TRBJ2-2; the match to TRBD1 covers 9 bases. After removal of 5 bases from V and 5 bases from J, the junction contained 9 bases not matched to a gene. This CDR3 region has 16 residues. CDR1 and CDR2 (germline): SGHVS, FNYEAQ. This CDR3 reads CASSPRSGTGTGELFF. CDR3 DNA: TGTGCCAGCAGCCCTCGGTCCGGGACAGGGACCGGGGAGCTGTTTTTT.

The rearrangement joins TRBV27 to TRBJ1-5; perhaps TRBD1 as D (5 bases). Between the trimmed V and J ends, which lost 2 bases and 6 bases, there was a span of 11 bases. There are 14 residues in the CDR3. The germline V gene encodes CDR1 MNHEY and CDR2 SMNVEV (reference sequence). Here the CDR3 DNA reads TGTGCCAGCAGTTTAGAAAGGGGCCGTCAGCCCCAGCATTTT. It encodes CASSLERGRQPQHF.

The chain joins TRBV14 to TRBJ1-1, with 9 bases identical to TRBD1. The CDR3 contains 18 residues. V lost 3 bases, J lost 4 bases, and 15 bases stayed unmatched. Germline-derived CDR1 and CDR2 are SGHDN and FVKESK. Here the CDR3 DNA reads TGTGCCAGCAGCCAGTTTGGGGAACAGGGGGCTCGTCGCACTGAAGCTTTCTTT. It yields the protein CASSQFGEQGARRTEAFF.

The chain joins TRBV7-2 to TRBJ1-5; D may be TRBD1 (6 bases). The CDR3 is 16 residues long. The V end was cut by 5 bases, the J end by 1 base, with 15 bases between. In germline, CDR1 is SGHTA, CDR2 FQGNSA. Written as DNA, the CDR3 is TGTGCCAGCAGCCGGGTAGGGGGATCGAGCAATCAGCCCCAGCATTTT. Its protein product is CASSRVGGSSNQPQHF.

The rearrangement uses TRBV5-4 and TRBJ2-3; 7 bases are shared with TRBD2. Germline CDR1 is SGHNT and CDR2 is YYREEE (reference sequence). The V gene end was trimmed by 4 bases and the J gene end by 3 bases; junction bases not matched to a gene: 8. This CDR3 has 15 residues. DNA of the CDR3: TGTGCCAGCAGCCCGACTAGCACTGAGACAGATACGCAGTATTTT. This sequence encodes CASSPTSTETDTQYF.

This chain links TRBV6-5 with TRBJ2-7, with D unclear. Germline V lookup: CDR1 MNHEY, CDR2 SVGAGI. The length of the CDR3 is 14 residues. The V gene lost 0 bases and the J gene lost 5 bases, with 11 bases spanning the gap. The CDR3 sequence is CASSYSYLSHEQYF. The CDR3 nucleotides are TGTGCCAGCAGTTACTCGTACTTATCCCACGAGCAGTACTTC.

CDR3 DNA: TGTGCCAGCAGCGTTAGGGAAGGGGCTGAAGCTTTCTTT. Its protein is CASSVREGAEAFF. J is TRBJ1-1 and V is TRBV9; maybe TRBD1 (5 bases). Germline lookup yields CDR1 SGDLS and CDR2 YYNGEE. V lost 2 bases to trimming and J lost 6 bases, with 11 bases between them. The CDR3 length is 13 residues. The full variable domain, its missing parts supplied by reference TRBV9 and TRBJ1-1, is DSGVTQTPKHLITATGQRVTLRCSPRSGDLSVYWYQQSLDQGLQFLIQYYNGEERAKGNILERFSAQQFPDLHSELNLSSLELGDSALYFCASSVREGAEAFFGQGTRLTVV.

J is TRBJ1-1 and V is TRBV19; D remains ambiguous. V was trimmed by 4 bases and J by 3 bases, leaving 6 bases between them. CDR1 and CDR2 (germline): LNHDA, SQIVND (reference sequence). This CDR3 has 12 amino acids. The CDR3 coding sequence is TGTGCCAGTAGTAGGAGTTACACTGAAGCTTTCTTT. Translation gives CASSRSYTEAFF.

This chain connects TRBV27 to TRBJ1-5; D call uncertain. In germline, CDR1 is MNHEY, CDR2 SMNVEV (reference sequence). Trimming shortened V by 6 bases and J by 4 bases, and 7 bases separated the two germline ends. This CDR3 comprises 12 residues. DNA for the CDR3: TGTGCCAGCAGCACCAGTAATCAGCCCCAGCATTTT. Amino acids: CASSTSNQPQHF.

V and J are TRBV19 and TRBJ2-2, with D perhaps TRBD1 (5 bases). The CDR3 length is 14 residues. Germline V gene data show CDR1 as LNHDA and CDR2 as SQIVND (reference sequence). Trimming removed 5 bases from V and 4 bases from J, with 11 bases in between. The CDR3 region has the DNA TGTGCCAGTAGTCCTCGACAGATCACCGGGGAGCTGTTTTTT. Its protein is CASSPRQITGELFF.

This clone was recorded a few times. The chain couples TRBV6-5 to TRBJ1-5; no definite D call. Trimming shortened V by 5 bases and J by 0 bases, and 8 bases separated the two germline ends. This CDR3 comprises 14 residues. Germline V gene lookup returns CDR1 MNHEY and CDR2 SVGAGI. In DNA form, the CDR3 reads TGTGCCAGCAGTCGAAGCGATAGCAATCAGCCCCAGCATTTT. Translated, it gives CASSRSDSNQPQHF.

This clone was observed a few times. J is TRBJ2-3 and V is TRBV7-9, with 7 bases that match TRBD1. Germline V CDR1 and CDR2: SEHNR, FQNEAQ (reference sequence). Trimming cost V 5 bases and J 3 bases; bases outside gene matches: 8. The CDR3 extends over 15 amino acids. CDR3 loop: CASSPGQVTTDTQYF. DNA of the CDR3: TGTGCCAGCAGCCCCGGACAGGTAACTACAGATACGCAGTATTTT.

The gene calls are TRBV28 and TRBJ2-7; D is ambiguous. Trimming removed 3 bases from V and 2 bases from J, with 11 bases in between. The CDR3 totals 14 residues. Germline values: CDR1 MDHEN, CDR2 SYDVKM. CDR3 residues: CASSLVFQTYEQYF. The CDR3 nucleotides read TGTGCCAGCAGTTTGGTGTTCCAGACCTACGAGCAGTACTTC. The full variable domain, in which reference TRBV28 and TRBJ2-7 provide the parts outside the CDR3, is DVKVTQSSRYLVKRTGEKVFLECVQDMDHENMFWYRQDPGLGLRLIYFSYDVKMKEKGDIPEGYSVSREKKERFSLILESASTNQTSMYLCASSLVFQTYEQYFGPGTRLTVT.

This clone was picked up one time. Other DNA variants within this sample encode the same CDR3. CDR3 amino acids: CASSQDSRGEQFF. As DNA, the CDR3 is TGTGCCAGCAGCCAAGATAGCAGGGGTGAGCAGTTCTTC. The V and J genes are TRBV3-1 (or the pseudogene TRBV3-2) and TRBJ2-1, with D perhaps matching TRBD1 (6 bases). Germline V gives CDR1 LGHDT, CDR2 YNNKEL (reference sequence). This CDR3 spans 13 amino acids. The V end was cut by 0 bases, the J end by 9 bases, with 9 bases between.

This clone came up a few times. The gene calls are TRBV5-1 and TRBJ2-7, with a weak D call TRBD1 (5 bases). V lost 1 base and J 2 bases, leaving 7 bases between the germline ends. The germline V gene encodes CDR1 SGHRS and CDR2 YFSETQ. This CDR3 region has 13 residues. CDR3 amino acids: CASSLQGTYEQYF. The CDR3 DNA reads as TGCGCCAGCAGCTTGCAGGGAACCTACGAGCAGTACTTC. The full variable domain, with the rest looked up from reference TRBV5-1 and TRBJ2-7, is KAGVTQTPRYLIKTRGQQVTLSCSPISGHRSVSWYQQTPGQGLQFLFEYFSETQRNKGNFPGRFSGRQFSNSRSEMNVSTLELGDSALYLCASSLQGTYEQYFGPGTRLTVT.

The DNA for the CDR3 is TGTGCCAGCAGTGAAATTCGAGGCAGCGGTGAAAAACTGTTTTTT. Its protein is CASSEIRGSGEKLFF. The rearrangement links TRBV6-1 to TRBJ1-4; D remains ambiguous. V gave up 2 bases and J gave up 7 bases, with 14 bases separating them. This CDR3 is built from 15 residues. From germline, CDR1 is MNHNS and CDR2 SASEGT.

The chain is built from TRBV6-5 and TRBJ2-7; 8 positions agree with TRBD1. J lost 2 bases, V lost 8 bases, and 8 bases had no gene match. CDR1 and CDR2 (germline): MNHEY, SVGAGI. CDR3 length equals 14 residues. The chain's CDR3 is CASLGQGLAYEQYF. The CDR3 nucleotides are TGTGCCAGCCTTGGACAGGGATTGGCCTACGAGCAGTACTTC.

V is TRBV11-2 and J is TRBJ2-1; 10 nucleotides line up with TRBD1. Looked up from germline, CDR1 is SGHAT and CDR2 is FQNNGV. This CDR3 is 16 amino acids long. Unmatched junction bases numbered 3, after V lost 0 bases and J lost 4 bases. CDR3 protein: CASSLEPGQGYNEQFF. The DNA of the CDR3 is TGTGCCAGCAGCTTAGAACCGGGACAGGGGTACAATGAGCAGTTCTTC.

This chain connects TRBV6-5 to TRBJ1-2; the D is unclear. V lost 6 bases and J lost 4, with 12 bases in between. The CDR3 is 13 residues long. Germline CDR1 reads MNHEY; CDR2 reads SVGAGI. Here the CDR3 reads CASSPTSSYGYTF. The DNA of the CDR3 is TGTGCCAGCAGCCCGACTTCCAGCTATGGCTACACCTTC.

This chain uses TRBV27 with TRBJ1-2; no clear D. Per the germline V gene, CDR1 is MNHEY and CDR2 is SMNVEV (reference sequence). The CDR3 totals 13 residues. V lost 1 base and J 7 bases, leaving 10 bases between the germline ends. CDR3 coding DNA: TGTGCCAGCAGTTTATATGCGGAGGGTGGCTACACCTTC. The encoded protein is CASSLYAEGGYTF.